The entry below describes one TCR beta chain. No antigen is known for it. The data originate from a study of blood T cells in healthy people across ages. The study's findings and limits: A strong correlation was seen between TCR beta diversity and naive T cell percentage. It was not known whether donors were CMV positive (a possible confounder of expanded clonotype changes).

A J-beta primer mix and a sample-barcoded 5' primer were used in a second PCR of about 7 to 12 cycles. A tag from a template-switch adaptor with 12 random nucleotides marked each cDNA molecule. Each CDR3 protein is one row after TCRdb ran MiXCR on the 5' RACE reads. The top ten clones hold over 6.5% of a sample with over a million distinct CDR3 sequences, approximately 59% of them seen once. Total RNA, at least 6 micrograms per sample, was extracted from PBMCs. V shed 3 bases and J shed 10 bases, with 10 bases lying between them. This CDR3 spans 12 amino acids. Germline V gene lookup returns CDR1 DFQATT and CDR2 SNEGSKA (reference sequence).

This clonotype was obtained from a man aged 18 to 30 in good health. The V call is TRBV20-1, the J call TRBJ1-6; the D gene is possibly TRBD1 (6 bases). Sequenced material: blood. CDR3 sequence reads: CSARDSQSPLHF. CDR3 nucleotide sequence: TGCAGTGCTAGGGACAGCCAGTCACCCCTCCACTTT.